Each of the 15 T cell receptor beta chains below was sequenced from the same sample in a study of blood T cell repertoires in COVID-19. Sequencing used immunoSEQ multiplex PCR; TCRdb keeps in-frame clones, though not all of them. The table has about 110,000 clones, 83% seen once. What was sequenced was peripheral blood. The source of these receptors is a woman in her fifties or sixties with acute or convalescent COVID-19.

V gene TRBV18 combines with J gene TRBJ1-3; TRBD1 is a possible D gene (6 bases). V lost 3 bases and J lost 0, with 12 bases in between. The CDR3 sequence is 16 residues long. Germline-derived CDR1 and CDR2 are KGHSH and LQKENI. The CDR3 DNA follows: TGTGCCAGCTCACCCCGACAGGCCAGCTCTGGAAACACCATATATTTT. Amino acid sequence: CASSPRQASSGNTIYF.

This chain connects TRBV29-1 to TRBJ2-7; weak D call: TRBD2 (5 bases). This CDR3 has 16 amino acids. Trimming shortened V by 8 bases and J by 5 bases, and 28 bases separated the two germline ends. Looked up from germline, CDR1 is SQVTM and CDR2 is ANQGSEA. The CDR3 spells CSTSQAGVPNLHEQYF. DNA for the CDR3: TGCAGCACCTCCCAGGCCGGGGTCCCAAACTTGCACGAGCAGTACTTC.

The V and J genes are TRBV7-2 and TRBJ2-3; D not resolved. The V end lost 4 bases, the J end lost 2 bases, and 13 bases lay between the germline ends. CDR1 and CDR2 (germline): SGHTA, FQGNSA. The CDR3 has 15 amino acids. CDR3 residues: CASSSAPLPTDTQYF. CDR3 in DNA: TGTGCCAGCAGCTCCGCTCCCCTACCCACAGATACGCAGTATTTT.

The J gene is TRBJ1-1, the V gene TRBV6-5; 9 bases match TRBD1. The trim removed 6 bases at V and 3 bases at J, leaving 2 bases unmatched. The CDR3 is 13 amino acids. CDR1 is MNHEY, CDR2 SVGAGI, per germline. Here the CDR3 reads CASRDRGYTEAFF. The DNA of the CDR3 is TGTGCCAGCAGGGACAGGGGTTACACTGAAGCTTTCTTT.

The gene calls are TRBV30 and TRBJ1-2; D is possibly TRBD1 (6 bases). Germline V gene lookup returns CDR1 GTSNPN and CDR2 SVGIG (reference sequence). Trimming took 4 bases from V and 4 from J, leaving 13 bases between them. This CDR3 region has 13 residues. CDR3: CAWTPTGSYGYTF. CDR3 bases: TGTGCCTGGACCCCAACAGGGAGCTATGGCTACACCTTC.

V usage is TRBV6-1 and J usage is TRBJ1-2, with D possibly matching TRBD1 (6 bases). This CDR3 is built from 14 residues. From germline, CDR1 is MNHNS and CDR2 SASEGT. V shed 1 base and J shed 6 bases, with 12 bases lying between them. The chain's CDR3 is CASSEGDTLHGYTF. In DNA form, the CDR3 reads TGTGCCAGCAGTGAAGGGGACACCTTGCATGGCTACACCTTC.

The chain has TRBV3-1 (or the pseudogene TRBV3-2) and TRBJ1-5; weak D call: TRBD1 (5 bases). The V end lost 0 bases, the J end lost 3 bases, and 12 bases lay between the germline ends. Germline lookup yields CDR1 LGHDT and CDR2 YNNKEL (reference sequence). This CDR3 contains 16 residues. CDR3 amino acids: CASSQEGDRDNQPQHF. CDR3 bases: TGTGCCAGCAGCCAAGAAGGTGACAGAGACAATCAGCCCCAGCATTTT.

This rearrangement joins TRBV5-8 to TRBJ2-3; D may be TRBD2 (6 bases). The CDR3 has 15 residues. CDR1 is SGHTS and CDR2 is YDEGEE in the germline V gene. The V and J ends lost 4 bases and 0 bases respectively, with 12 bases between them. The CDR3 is CASSLSGSSTDTQYF. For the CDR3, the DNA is TGTGCCAGCAGCCTTAGCGGCTCTAGCACAGATACGCAGTATTTT.

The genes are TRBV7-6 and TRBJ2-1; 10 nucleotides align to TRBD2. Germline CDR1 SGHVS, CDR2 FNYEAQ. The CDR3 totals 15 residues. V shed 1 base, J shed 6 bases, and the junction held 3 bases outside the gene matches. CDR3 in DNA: TGTGCCAGCAGCTTAGGGACTAGCGGAACCAATGAGCAGTTCTTC. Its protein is CASSLGTSGTNEQFF. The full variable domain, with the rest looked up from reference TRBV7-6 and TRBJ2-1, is GAGVSQSPRYKVTKRGQDVALRCDPISGHVSLYWYRQALGQGPEFLTYFNYEAQQDKSGLPNDRFSAERPEGSISTLTIQRTEQRDSAMYRCASSLGTSGTNEQFFGPGTRLTVL.

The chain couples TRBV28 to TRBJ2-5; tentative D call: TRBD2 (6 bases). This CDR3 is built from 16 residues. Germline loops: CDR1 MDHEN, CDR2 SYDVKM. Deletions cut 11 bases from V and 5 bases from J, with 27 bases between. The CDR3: CAAEPHWGVNRETQYF. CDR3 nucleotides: TGTGCCGCAGAGCCACACTGGGGGGTCAATAGGGAGACCCAGTACTTC.

Here the CDR3 DNA reads TGTGCCAGCAGCAAGGGACTAGCGGGAGGGGCCTACGAGCAGTACTTC. It encodes CASSKGLAGGAYEQYF. The V and J genes are TRBV27 and TRBJ2-7; 16 bases agree with TRBD2. V dropped 6 bases and J dropped 2; count of bases not matched to a gene: 4. Germline CDR1 and CDR2: MNHEY and SMNVEV (reference sequence). The CDR3 runs 16 residues.

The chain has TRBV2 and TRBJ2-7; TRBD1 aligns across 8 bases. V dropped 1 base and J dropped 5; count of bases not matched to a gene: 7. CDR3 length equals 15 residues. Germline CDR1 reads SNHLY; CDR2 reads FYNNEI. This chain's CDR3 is CASSEERGQVHEQYF. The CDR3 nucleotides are TGTGCCAGCAGTGAAGAGAGGGGACAGGTCCACGAGCAGTACTTC. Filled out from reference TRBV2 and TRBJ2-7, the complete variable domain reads EPEVTQTPSHQVTQMGQEVILRCVPISNHLYFYWYRQILGQKVEFLVSFYNNEISEKSEIFDDQFSVERPDGSNFTLKIRSTKLEDSAMYFCASSEERGQVHEQYFGPGTRLTVT.

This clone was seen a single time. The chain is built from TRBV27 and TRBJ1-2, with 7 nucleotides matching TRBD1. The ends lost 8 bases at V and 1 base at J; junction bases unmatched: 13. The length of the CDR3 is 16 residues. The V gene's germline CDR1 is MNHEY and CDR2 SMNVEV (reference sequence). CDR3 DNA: TGTGCCAGCTACCGGTGGGGGGCAGGGGGTAACTATGGCTACACCTTC. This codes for CASYRWGAGGNYGYTF.

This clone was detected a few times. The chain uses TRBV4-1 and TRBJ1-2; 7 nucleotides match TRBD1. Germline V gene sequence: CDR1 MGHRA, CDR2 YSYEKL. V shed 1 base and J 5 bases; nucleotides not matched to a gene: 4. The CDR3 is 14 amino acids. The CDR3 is CASSQAAGGYGYTF. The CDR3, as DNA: TGCGCCAGCAGCCAAGCAGCAGGGGGATATGGCTACACCTTC.

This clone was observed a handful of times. The CDR3 nucleotides read TGTGCCAGCAGCTTAACCGGGACAGCGTACAATGAGCAGTTCTTC. Translating it yields CASSLTGTAYNEQFF. The rearrangement links TRBV7-2 to TRBJ2-1; the match to TRBD1 covers 7 bases. Germline values: CDR1 SGHTA, CDR2 FQGNSA. Losses at the gene ends were 2 bases for V and 4 bases for J; bases not matched to a gene: 5. This CDR3 has 15 amino acids.